This TCR beta chain was identified during a study of CD8 T cells in ankylosing spondylitis. This clonotype showed up many times. Its antigen is undetermined. Via MiXCR, TCRdb re-called the 5' RACE reads, giving one row per CDR3 protein. The data contain around 250,000 distinct CDR3 sequences, around 11% of them singletons. V lost 1 base to trimming and J lost 3 bases, with 9 bases between them. CDR3 length equals 13 residues. The germline V gene has CDR1 DFQATT and CDR2 SNEGSKA (reference sequence). Study-wide results and limits: Reported data indicate significant enrichment of disease-linked clones within matched ankylosing spondylitis synovial fluid. Typical of ankylosing spondylitis blood, it appeared, was a TCR beta motif of eight highly homologous variants. Disease-linked clones, CD8+, were relatively rare in peripheral blood.

Sequencing was performed on blood, either unsorted or a sorted T cell fraction (not recorded which). The sequence was obtained from a male donor with ankylosing spondylitis or in good health (not recorded which). The chain recombines TRBV20-1 with TRBJ1-1, with D unclear. The CDR3 is CSARVPDHTEAFF. DNA of the CDR3: TGCAGTGCTAGAGTACCAGATCACACTGAAGCTTTCTTT.